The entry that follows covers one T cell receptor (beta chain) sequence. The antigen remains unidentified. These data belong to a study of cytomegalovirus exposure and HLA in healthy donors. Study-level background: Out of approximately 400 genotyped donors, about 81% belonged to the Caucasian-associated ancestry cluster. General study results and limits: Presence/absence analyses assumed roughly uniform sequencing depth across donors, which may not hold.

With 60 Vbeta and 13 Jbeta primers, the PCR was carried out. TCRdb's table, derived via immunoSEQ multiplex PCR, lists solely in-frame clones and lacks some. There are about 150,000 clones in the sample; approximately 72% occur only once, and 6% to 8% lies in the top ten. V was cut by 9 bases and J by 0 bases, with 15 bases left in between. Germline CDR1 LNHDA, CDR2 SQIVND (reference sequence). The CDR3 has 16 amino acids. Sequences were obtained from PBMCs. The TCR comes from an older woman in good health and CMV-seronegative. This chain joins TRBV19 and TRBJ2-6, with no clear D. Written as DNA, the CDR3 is TGTGCCAGCGAAAGCGCCTCAGCCTCTGGGGCCAACGTCCTGACTTTC. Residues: CASESASASGANVLTF.